The 8 T cell receptor beta chains reported below all come from one sample, sequenced in a study of CD8+ T cells in alopecia areata. RNA extraction and reverse transcription yielded cDNA as sequencing template. TCRdb's copy holds only in-frame clones and misses some; the assay was immunoSEQ multiplex PCR. In the table there are 130,000 to 150,000 clones, about 87% of which are singletons. This sample comprised CD8+ T cells sorted from blood, obtained at week 0. The receptors come from a human donor with alopecia areata.

The chain has TRBV11-2 and TRBJ2-1; no reliable D call. This CDR3 spans 12 amino acids. Germline V gives CDR1 SGHAT, CDR2 FQNNGV. V lost 1 base to trimming and J lost 12 bases, with 10 bases between them. Here the CDR3 reads CASSLAPRWQFF. The CDR3 bases are TGTGCCAGCAGCTTAGCCCCGCGATGGCAGTTCTTC.

This clone was picked up a small number of times. The rearrangement links TRBV10-2 to TRBJ1-1, with unresolved D. Germline CDR1 WSHSY, CDR2 SAAADI. The CDR3 covers 12 residues. V was shortened by 3 bases and J by 4 bases, with 6 bases between the two germline ends. The CDR3 DNA sequence: TGCGCCAGCAGTGAAGTAGGCACTGAAGCTTTCTTT. This sequence encodes CASSEVGTEAFF.

V usage is TRBV11-2 and J usage is TRBJ2-1, with 7 bases matching TRBD1. CDR3 size: 19 residues. The trim removed 3 bases at V and 0 bases at J, leaving 14 bases unmatched. Germline V CDR1 and CDR2: SGHAT, FQNNGV. The chain's CDR3 is CASSFPFEGQRLSYNEQFF. The CDR3 DNA reads as TGTGCCAGCAGCTTCCCCTTCGAGGGACAGCGCCTCTCCTACAATGAGCAGTTCTTC.

The genes are TRBV7-9 and TRBJ2-3; D ambiguous. Germline assignment: CDR1 SEHNR and CDR2 FQNEAQ (reference sequence). There are 11 residues in the CDR3. Trimming removed 6 bases from V and 1 base from J, with 2 bases in between. Here the CDR3 DNA reads TGTGCCAGCAGAGGCACAGATACGCAGTATTTT. This sequence encodes CASRGTDTQYF.

The chain is built from TRBV7-9 and TRBJ2-3; TRBD1 agrees at 8 bases. The CDR3 covers 14 residues. CDR1 SEHNR and CDR2 FQNEAQ come from the germline V gene (reference sequence). V lost 4 bases to trimming and J lost 4 bases; unmatched junction nucleotides: 4. CDR3 nucleotides: TGTGCCAGCAGCTATCAGGGGGCCCCAGATACGCAGTATTTT. Protein sequence: CASSYQGAPDTQYF.

Remarks on this clone: This sample also contains other DNA sequences that code for the same CDR3. This chain uses TRBV29-1 with TRBJ2-1; D ambiguous. Germline V lookup: CDR1 SQVTM, CDR2 ANQGSEA. The CDR3 extends over 13 amino acids. Trimming took 4 bases from V and 1 from J, leaving 8 bases between them. The CDR3 here is CSVVGGSYNEQFF. DNA of the CDR3: TGCAGCGTTGTCGGCGGTTCCTACAATGAGCAGTTCTTC.

This clone was seen a handful of times. This chain uses TRBV2 with TRBJ2-1, with 10 bases matching TRBD2. Germline values: CDR1 SNHLY, CDR2 FYNNEI. With 6 bases clipped from V and 1 base from J, the junction kept 3 bases outside the gene matches. The CDR3 has 15 residues. The CDR3 spells CASRVAGGSYNEQFF. The CDR3 nucleotides are TGTGCCAGCAGAGTAGCGGGAGGTTCCTACAATGAGCAGTTCTTC. Together with reference TRBV2 and TRBJ2-1, the CDR3 gives the full variable domain: EPEVTQTPSHQVTQMGQEVILRCVPISNHLYFYWYRQILGQKVEFLVSFYNNEISEKSEIFDDQFSVERPDGSNFTLKIRSTKLEDSAMYFCASRVAGGSYNEQFFGPGTRLTVL.

V gene TRBV7-9 combines with J gene TRBJ2-7; D may be TRBD1 (6 bases). The CDR3 contains 15 residues. V was trimmed by 5 bases and J by 5 bases, leaving 19 bases between them. From germline, CDR1 is SEHNR and CDR2 FQNEAQ (reference sequence). The CDR3 is CASSPRDKGTHEQYF. The DNA for the CDR3 is TGTGCCAGCAGCCCGAGGGACAAGGGAACCCACGAGCAGTACTTC.